The next 5 T cell receptor beta chains were all read from a single sample in a study of shared clonotypes between healthy human individuals. The table came from immunoSEQ multiplex PCR; TCRdb's copy has only in-frame clones and leaves some out. This sample has a few million clones; approximately 93% occur once, and the top ten carry 0.39%. What was sequenced was naive CD4+ T cells from PBMCs. Subset: CD45RA+ positively selected. The receptors originated from a young man in good health. Some clones in this sample may be carry-over from other donors' samples.

The V call is TRBV27, the J call TRBJ1-4, with D maybe TRBD1 (5 bases). Germline loops: CDR1 MNHEY, CDR2 SMNVEV (reference sequence). Trimming took 4 bases from V and 4 from J, leaving 13 bases between them. CDR3 length: 15 amino acids. CDR3 amino acids: CASSYEGRINEKLFF. The CDR3 DNA reads as TGTGCCAGCAGTTATGAGGGGCGCATTAATGAAAAACTGTTTTTT.

This clone has a handful of counts. The sample holds other DNA sequences that translate to the same CDR3. CDR3 amino acids: CASSPGQGEAFF. CDR3 nucleotides: TGTGCCAGCTCACCAGGACAGGGGGAAGCTTTCTTT. This chain joins TRBV18 and TRBJ1-1; 9 bases align to TRBD1. Germline CDR1 reads KGHSH; CDR2 reads LQKENI. Germline trimming cut 2 bases from V and 8 bases from J; bases unmatched to any gene: 0. The CDR3 has 12 residues.

The CDR3 protein is CASSWRSSGALGTDTQYF. The CDR3 region has the DNA TGTGCCAGTAGTTGGCGGTCTAGCGGGGCCCTAGGCACAGATACGCAGTATTTT. The chain has TRBV19 and TRBJ2-3; 9 bases line up with TRBD2. The CDR3 consists of 18 residues. CDR1 and CDR2 (germline): LNHDA, SQIVND (reference sequence). Trimming cost V 5 bases and J 1 base; bases outside gene matches: 13.

V is TRBV19 and J is TRBJ2-7, with 9 positions matching TRBD1. CDR1 is LNHDA and CDR2 is SQIVND in the germline V gene (reference sequence). The CDR3 loop spans 15 amino acids. V shed 10 bases, J shed 0 bases, and the junction held 10 bases outside the gene matches. The CDR3 spells CATYYPGQGSYEQYF. The CDR3 DNA sequence: TGTGCCACCTATTACCCGGGACAGGGCTCCTACGAGCAGTACTTC.

V and J are TRBV6-5 and TRBJ1-2, with D uncertain. Trimming took 6 bases from V and 6 from J, leaving 14 bases between them. The CDR3 spans 13 residues. CDR1 and CDR2 from the germline V gene are MNHEY and SVGAGI. The CDR3, as DNA: TGTGCCAGCAGCCAACGTGAAGCCCATGGCTACACCTTC. It encodes CASSQREAHGYTF.